This T cell receptor (beta chain) was captured by sequencing in a study of CD8 T cells in ankylosing spondylitis. Findings and limits, study-wide: Some motif variants were previously reported in reactive arthritis synovial fluid and blood. Apparently characteristic of ankylosing spondylitis blood was a TCR beta motif (eight highly homologous variants). The authors found the disease-linked clones to be CD8+ and relatively rare in peripheral blood. Enrichment of disease-linked clones was reportedly significant in matched ankylosing spondylitis synovial fluid.

This clonotype was seen a handful of times. Antigen specificity is unknown. Quantitative barcoded 5'-RACE was used to prepare TCR beta libraries. MiXCR, applied by TCRdb to the 5' RACE reads, yields one record per CDR3 protein. The profile shows under 950,000 distinct CDR3 sequences, around 19% of them singletons. Material for sequencing was blood, either unsorted or a sorted T cell fraction (not recorded which). This receptor was identified in a male donor with ankylosing spondylitis.

CDR3 nucleotide sequence: TGCGCCAGCAGCTTGGCAGCCAGCCTCACAGATACGCAGTATTTT. Its protein is CASSLAASLTDTQYF. The rearrangement joins TRBV5-1 to TRBJ2-3; no firm D call. The CDR3 length is 15 residues. Trimming took off 0 bases at V and 2 bases at J, with 10 bases between the two ends. Germline V CDR1 and CDR2: SGHRS, YFSETQ.